These T cell receptor beta chains were read from a single sample in a study of blood T cells in healthy people across ages. TCRdb fed the 5' RACE reads into MiXCR, producing one record per CDR3 protein. This table has 650,000 to 950,000 distinct CDR3 sequences, under 45% appearing once. The sample consisted of blood. The receptors originated from a man aged 55 to 70 in good health. Both conserved end residues are part of each CDR3. Fields, in order: D gene, clone size, V gene, J gene, CDR3 DNA, CDR3 protein. The D gene is left open where the match is weak. Expanded clones are given a class, and other clones once, few, many or no size at all.

D: .; size: .; V: TRBV11-2; J: TRBJ2-5; DNA: TGTGCCAGCAGCGACAGTTTCCACCAGTACTTC; CDR3: CASSDSFHQYF
D: TRBD1; size: .; V: TRBV4-3; J: TRBJ2-2; DNA: TGCGCCAGCAGCTTCAGCGGACAGGGAAGGGACGGGGAGCTGTTTTTT; CDR3: CASSFSGQGRDGELFF
D: TRBD1; size: .; V: TRBV6-5; J: TRBJ2-3; DNA: TGTGCCAGCAGCATCGGACAGGCGAGCACAGATACGCAGTATTTT; CDR3: CASSIGQASTDTQYF
D: TRBD2; size: .; V: TRBV4-1; J: TRBJ2-1; DNA: TGCGCCAGCAGCCTCTTAACTAGCGGGGGGGCGTTTGAGCAGTTCTTC; CDR3: CASSLLTSGGAFEQFF
D: TRBD2; size: .; V: TRBV7-2; J: TRBJ2-5; DNA: TGTGCCAGCAGCTCCCTCGGGGGGAGGGAAGAGACCCAGTACTTC; CDR3: CASSSLGGREETQYF
D: .; size: few; V: TRBV4-3; J: TRBJ2-5; DNA: TGCGCCAGCAGCTCGGACAGACAACAAGAGACCCAGTACTTC; CDR3: CASSSDRQQETQYF
D: .; size: once; V: TRBV29-1; J: TRBJ2-1; DNA: TGCAGCGTTGAAGTCGAGGAGGGGGTCTTTAGTCCGGGGTGGCAGTTCTTC; CDR3: CSVEVEEGVFSPGWQFF
D: TRBD1; size: .; V: TRBV6-5; J: TRBJ2-7; DNA: TGTGCCAGCAGTCAAACCCCGGGACAGGGCTCCGAGCAGTACTTC; CDR3: CASSQTPGQGSEQYF
D: TRBD2; size: once; V: TRBV5-1; J: TRBJ2-5; DNA: TGCGCCAGCAGCAAATCGACTAGCGGGGAGACCCAGTACTTC; CDR3: CASSKSTSGETQYF
D: TRBD1; size: few; V: TRBV4-1; J: TRBJ2-7; DNA: TGCGCCAGCAGCCCGAGGGACAGCCCGACCTACGAGCAGTACTTC; CDR3: CASSPRDSPTYEQYF
D: TRBD2; size: .; V: TRBV20-1; J: TRBJ2-1; DNA: TGCAGTGCAGTTGGCGGGGGCTACAATGAGCAGTTCTTC; CDR3: CSAVGGGYNEQFF
D: .; size: .; V: TRBV7-9; J: TRBJ2-3; DNA: TGTGCCAGCAGCCTCACCGGGGGGCCCACAGATACGCAGTATTTT; CDR3: CASSLTGGPTDTQYF
D: TRBD1; size: once; V: TRBV20-1; J: TRBJ1-4; DNA: TGCAGTGCTAGTCCAGGGGGTCGTACTGAAAAACTGTTTTTT; CDR3: CSASPGGRTEKLFF
D: TRBD2; size: few; V: TRBV29-1; J: TRBJ2-3; DNA: TGCAGCGTTGAAGGTAGCGGGGGGACAGATACGCAGTATTTT; CDR3: CSVEGSGGTDTQYF
D: .; size: .; V: TRBV3-1; J: TRBJ1-1; DNA: TGTGCCAGCAGCCAAGAGTTCGGAGCGAACACTGAAGCTTTCTTT; CDR3: CASSQEFGANTEAFF
D: .; size: few; V: TRBV7-2; J: TRBJ1-4; DNA: TGTGCCAGCAGCTCCCCCTGGGGGGTCGGACAGAATGAAAAACTGTTTTTT; CDR3: CASSSPWGVGQNEKLFF
D: .; size: .; V: TRBV5-1; J: TRBJ2-5; DNA: TGCGCCAGCAGCTGGGCGCCAGGGGCAACAGGGACCCAGTACTTC; CDR3: CASSWAPGATGTQYF
D: .; size: .; V: TRBV28; J: TRBJ2-3; DNA: TGTGCCAGCAGTTTATCCAAAGCCTCGGTGGGAGATACGCAGTATTTT; CDR3: CASSLSKASVGDTQYF
D: .; size: .; V: TRBV28; J: TRBJ2-5; DNA: TGTGCCAGCAGTTTGGTGGGGGTACTACCTCAAGAGACCCAGTACTTC; CDR3: CASSLVGVLPQETQYF
D: .; size: few; V: TRBV4-1; J: TRBJ2-3; DNA: TGCGCCAGCAGCCCCCATGGCAGGGGGGGATTCACAGATACGCAGTATTTT; CDR3: CASSPHGRGGFTDTQYF
D: TRBD1; size: few; V: TRBV29-1; J: TRBJ2-6; DNA: TGCAGCGTTGAGGACAGGGTTGGTGGGGCCAACGTCCTGACTTTC; CDR3: CSVEDRVGGANVLTF
D: .; size: .; V: TRBV5-1; J: TRBJ2-5; DNA: TGCGCCAGCAGCCCAGAACTAGAGACCCAGTACTTC; CDR3: CASSPELETQYF
D: TRBD2; size: .; V: TRBV20-1; J: TRBJ2-7; DNA: TGCAGTGCCCGGACTAGCGGGGGTAGCTCCTACGAGCAGTACTTC; CDR3: CSARTSGGSSYEQYF
D: TRBD1; size: .; V: TRBV3-1; J: TRBJ2-5; DNA: TGTGCCAGCAGCTACAACCCAGGGGGCCGAGAGACCCAGTACTTC; CDR3: CASSYNPGGRETQYF
D: TRBD1; size: few; V: TRBV5-6; J: TRBJ2-1; DNA: TGTGCCAGCAGCTTATCCCGGACAGGGACCAACTCCTACAATGAGCAGTTCTTC; CDR3: CASSLSRTGTNSYNEQFF
D: TRBD1; size: .; V: TRBV11-1; J: TRBJ1-1; DNA: TGTGCCAGCAGCATAATAACAGGGGGCACTGAAGCTTTCTTT; CDR3: CASSIITGGTEAFF
D: TRBD2; size: few; V: TRBV6-1; J: TRBJ2-1; DNA: TGTGCCAGCATCAAATGGGGGCGGGGGGGCCCGAATCGCGGCAATGAGCAGTTCTTC; CDR3: CASIKWGRGGPNRGNEQFF
D: .; size: .; V: TRBV7-2; J: TRBJ2-3; DNA: TGTGCCAGCAACCGGGACTCTAGCACAGATACGCAGTATTTT; CDR3: CASNRDSSTDTQYF
D: TRBD1; size: .; V: TRBV6-2/TRBV6-3; J: TRBJ1-6; DNA: TGTGCCAGCAGTTCCGCCCGGGACAGGGTCCGTAATAATTCACCCCTCCACTTT; CDR3: CASSSARDRVRNNSPLHF
D: TRBD1; size: .; V: TRBV3-1; J: TRBJ2-3; DNA: TGTGCCAGCAGCCAAACAGGGGTCGCAGATACGCAGTATTTT; CDR3: CASSQTGVADTQYF
D: .; size: .; V: TRBV4-3; J: TRBJ2-7; DNA: TGCGCCAGCAGCCAAGTATATCAGGGGATTGGTTACGAGCAGTACTTC; CDR3: CASSQVYQGIGYEQYF
D: .; size: few; V: TRBV9; J: TRBJ1-4; DNA: TGTGCCAGCAGCGTCTTCGGAGCAACTAATGAAAAACTGTTTTTT; CDR3: CASSVFGATNEKLFF
D: TRBD1; size: few; V: TRBV9; J: TRBJ1-2; DNA: TGTGCCAGCAGGGGGACAGGGATCTATGGCTACACCTTC; CDR3: CASRGTGIYGYTF
D: .; size: .; V: TRBV25-1; J: TRBJ2-1; DNA: TGTGCCAGCAGTGCGGCGATAGGGGGTTCTTACAATGAGCAGTTCTTC; CDR3: CASSAAIGGSYNEQFF
D: .; size: few; V: TRBV12-3/TRBV12-4; J: TRBJ1-1; DNA: TGTGCCAGCAGCTTGCGGGGGGATACTGAAGCTTTCTTT; CDR3: CASSLRGDTEAFF
D: .; size: .; V: TRBV6-6; J: TRBJ1-1; DNA: TGTGCCAGCAGTTACTCCCGGGGATGGGAAACTGAAGCTTTCTTT; CDR3: CASSYSRGWETEAFF
D: .; size: .; V: TRBV7-2; J: TRBJ2-7; DNA: TGTGCCAGCAGCTTAGAACGGACCAACAATGAGCAGTACTTC; CDR3: CASSLERTNNEQYF
D: TRBD2; size: .; V: TRBV7-2; J: TRBJ2-7; DNA: TGTGCCAGCAGCCTCCGGGTGACTAGCGGGGGCGTCAGCTCCTACAATGAGCAGTACTTC; CDR3: CASSLRVTSGGVSSYNEQYF
D: TRBD2; size: few; V: TRBV7-2; J: TRBJ2-7; DNA: TGTGCCAGCAGCTTATCTAGCGGGGCCCGTATCCTCTACGAGCAGTACTTC; CDR3: CASSLSSGARILYEQYF
D: .; size: .; V: TRBV20-1; J: TRBJ2-1; DNA: TGCAGTGCTGGAGTCAATGAGCAGTTCTTC; CDR3: CSAGVNEQFF
D: .; size: few; V: TRBV12-3/TRBV12-4; J: TRBJ2-7; DNA: TGTGCCAGCAGTTTAAATGGGGGCCCCCTCTACGAGCAGTACTTC; CDR3: CASSLNGGPLYEQYF
D: .; size: few; V: TRBV11-2; J: TRBJ2-1; DNA: TGTGCCAGCAGCTCCGGGCCGCGCTCCTACAATGAGCAGTTCTTC; CDR3: CASSSGPRSYNEQFF
D: .; size: .; V: TRBV6-1; J: TRBJ2-7; DNA: TGTGCCAGCAGTGAATGGTCATCCTCCTACGAGCAGTACTTC; CDR3: CASSEWSSSYEQYF
D: .; size: .; V: TRBV4-3; J: TRBJ1-1; DNA: TGCGCCAGCAGCCAAGATATGGAGGGTGCGGCTGAAGCTTTCTTT; CDR3: CASSQDMEGAAEAFF
D: .; size: .; V: TRBV7-9; J: TRBJ2-7; DNA: TGTGCCAGCAGCTCCTCCGGGGCCGGGGGGCAGTACTTC; CDR3: CASSSSGAGGQYF
D: .; size: .; V: TRBV7-2; J: TRBJ2-1; DNA: TGTGCCAGCAGCTTACGGGTAGCTGGTGAGCAGTTCTTC; CDR3: CASSLRVAGEQFF
D: TRBD1; size: .; V: TRBV6-1; J: TRBJ2-7; DNA: TGTGCCAGCAGTGAGAGGGCCGGGACAGGGCATTCCTACGAGCAGTACTTC; CDR3: CASSERAGTGHSYEQYF
D: TRBD1; size: .; V: TRBV5-4; J: TRBJ2-7; DNA: TGTGCCAGCAGCCCGGGACAGGGAATGGGCGTAGGGTACTTC; CDR3: CASSPGQGMGVGYF
D: .; size: few; V: TRBV6-6; J: TRBJ2-5; DNA: TGTGCCAGCCAAATCGGGTGGGGAACCGGGGGAGAGACCCAGTACTTC; CDR3: CASQIGWGTGGETQYF
D: .; size: .; V: TRBV5-1; J: TRBJ1-2; DNA: TGCGCCAGCAGCTTGATCGCCAGGGGAAACTATGGCTACACCTTC; CDR3: CASSLIARGNYGYTF
D: .; size: .; V: TRBV6-2/TRBV6-3; J: TRBJ2-2; DNA: TGTGCCAGCAGTTCTCCTAGGGCAAGTCTCGGGGAGCTGTTTTTT; CDR3: CASSSPRASLGELFF
D: .; size: few; V: TRBV20-1; J: TRBJ1-5; DNA: TGCAGTGCCGCCCTGCGGGGAGGACAGCCCCAGCATTTT; CDR3: CSAALRGGQPQHF
D: .; size: .; V: TRBV7-9; J: TRBJ2-3; DNA: TGTGCCAGCAGCTTCGCGGGACAGCTAAGATCCACAGATACGCAGTATTTT; CDR3: CASSFAGQLRSTDTQYF
D: .; size: .; V: TRBV4-1; J: TRBJ1-5; DNA: TGCGCCAGCAGCCAAGACGGGAACCCGTATAGCAATCAGCCCCAGCATTTT; CDR3: CASSQDGNPYSNQPQHF
D: .; size: many; V: TRBV5-1; J: TRBJ2-3; DNA: TGCGCCAGCAGCTTGCCCGGGACTAGCACAGATACGCAGTATTTT; CDR3: CASSLPGTSTDTQYF